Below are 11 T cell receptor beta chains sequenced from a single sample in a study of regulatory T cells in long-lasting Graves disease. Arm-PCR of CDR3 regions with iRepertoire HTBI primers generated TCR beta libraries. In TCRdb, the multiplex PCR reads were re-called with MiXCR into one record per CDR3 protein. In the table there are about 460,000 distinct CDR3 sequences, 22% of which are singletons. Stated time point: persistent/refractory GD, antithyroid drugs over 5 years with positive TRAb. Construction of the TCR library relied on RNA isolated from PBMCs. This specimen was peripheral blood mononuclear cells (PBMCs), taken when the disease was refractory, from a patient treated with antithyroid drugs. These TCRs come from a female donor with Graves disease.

The CDR3 sequence is CAIRKGLASTDTQYF. CDR3 coding DNA: TGTGCCATCAGGAAGGGACTAGCTAGCACAGATACGCAGTATTTT. The chain couples TRBV10-3 to TRBJ2-3, with TRBD2 matching over 9 bases. The germline V gene has CDR1 ENHRY and CDR2 SYGVKD. CDR3 length: 15 residues. J lost 0 bases, V lost 6 bases, and 4 bases had no gene match.

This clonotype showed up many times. DNA for the CDR3: TGCAGTGCTTATTCTAAATTGAACACTGAAGCTTTCTTT. This translates into CSAYSKLNTEAFF. The genes are TRBV20-1 and TRBJ1-1; D remains unclear. There are 13 residues in the CDR3. V shed 5 bases and J shed 0 bases, with 10 bases lying between them. Germline CDR1 and CDR2: DFQATT and SNEGSKA (reference sequence).

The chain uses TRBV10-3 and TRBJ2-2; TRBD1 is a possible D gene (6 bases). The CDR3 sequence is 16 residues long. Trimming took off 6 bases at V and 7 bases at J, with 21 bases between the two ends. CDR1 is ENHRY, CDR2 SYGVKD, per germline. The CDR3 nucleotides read TGTGCCATCAGCGATTGGAGTGGCCAGGGGATCGGGGAGCTGTTTTTT. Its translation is CAISDWSGQGIGELFF.

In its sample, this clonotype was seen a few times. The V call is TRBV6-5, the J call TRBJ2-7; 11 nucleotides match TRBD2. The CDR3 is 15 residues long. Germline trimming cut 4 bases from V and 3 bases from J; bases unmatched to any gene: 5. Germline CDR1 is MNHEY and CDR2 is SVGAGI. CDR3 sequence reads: CASSSTGTSGYEQYF. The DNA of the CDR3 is TGTGCCAGCAGTTCCACCGGGACTAGCGGCTACGAGCAGTACTTC.

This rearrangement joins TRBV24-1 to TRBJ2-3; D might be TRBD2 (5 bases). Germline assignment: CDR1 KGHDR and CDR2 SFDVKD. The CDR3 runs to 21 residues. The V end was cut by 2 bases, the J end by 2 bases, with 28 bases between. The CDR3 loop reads CATSDSRAALFAGGLTDTQYF. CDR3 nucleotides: TGTGCCACCAGTGATTCTCGGGCGGCCTTGTTCGCGGGCGGGCTCACAGATACGCAGTATTTT.

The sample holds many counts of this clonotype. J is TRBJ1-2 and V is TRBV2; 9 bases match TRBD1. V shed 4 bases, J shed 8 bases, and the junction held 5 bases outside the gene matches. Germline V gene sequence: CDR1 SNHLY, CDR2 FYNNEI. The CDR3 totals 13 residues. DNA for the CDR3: TGTGCCAGCAGTGCGATGACAGGGGGAGGCTACACCTTC. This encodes CASSAMTGGGYTF.

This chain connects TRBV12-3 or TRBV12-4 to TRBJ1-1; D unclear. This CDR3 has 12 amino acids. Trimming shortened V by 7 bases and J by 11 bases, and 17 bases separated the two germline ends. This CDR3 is CASTFFSGEAFF. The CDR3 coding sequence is TGTGCCAGCACCTTCTTTTCGGGTGAGGCTTTCTTT.

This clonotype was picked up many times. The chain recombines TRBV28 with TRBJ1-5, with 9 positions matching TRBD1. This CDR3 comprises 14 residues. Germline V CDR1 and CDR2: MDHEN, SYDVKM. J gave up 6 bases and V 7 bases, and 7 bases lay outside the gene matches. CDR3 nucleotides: TGTGCCAGCAAACAACAGGGGGCAGTTCAGCCCCAGCATTTT. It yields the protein CASKQQGAVQPQHF.

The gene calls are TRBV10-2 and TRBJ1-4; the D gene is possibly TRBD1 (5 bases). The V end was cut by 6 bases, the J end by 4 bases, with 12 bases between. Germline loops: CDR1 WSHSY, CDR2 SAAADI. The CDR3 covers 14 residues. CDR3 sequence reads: CASSDGGVNEKLFF. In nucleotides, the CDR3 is TGCGCCAGCAGCGACGGGGGTGTTAATGAAAAACTGTTTTTT.

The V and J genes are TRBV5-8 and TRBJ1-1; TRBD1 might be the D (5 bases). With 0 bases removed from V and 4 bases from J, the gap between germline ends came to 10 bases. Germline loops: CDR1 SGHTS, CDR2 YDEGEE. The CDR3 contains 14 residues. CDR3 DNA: TGTGCCAGCAGCTTGGAGCAGGGAATCACTGAAGCTTTCTTT. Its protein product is CASSLEQGITEAFF.

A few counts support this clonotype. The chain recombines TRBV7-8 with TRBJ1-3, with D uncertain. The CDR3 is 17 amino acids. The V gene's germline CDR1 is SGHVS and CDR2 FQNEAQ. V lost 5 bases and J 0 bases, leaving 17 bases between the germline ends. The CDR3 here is CASSRARLRSSGNTIYF. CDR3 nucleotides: TGTGCCAGCAGCCGGGCCCGCCTGAGATCCTCTGGAAACACCATATATTTT.